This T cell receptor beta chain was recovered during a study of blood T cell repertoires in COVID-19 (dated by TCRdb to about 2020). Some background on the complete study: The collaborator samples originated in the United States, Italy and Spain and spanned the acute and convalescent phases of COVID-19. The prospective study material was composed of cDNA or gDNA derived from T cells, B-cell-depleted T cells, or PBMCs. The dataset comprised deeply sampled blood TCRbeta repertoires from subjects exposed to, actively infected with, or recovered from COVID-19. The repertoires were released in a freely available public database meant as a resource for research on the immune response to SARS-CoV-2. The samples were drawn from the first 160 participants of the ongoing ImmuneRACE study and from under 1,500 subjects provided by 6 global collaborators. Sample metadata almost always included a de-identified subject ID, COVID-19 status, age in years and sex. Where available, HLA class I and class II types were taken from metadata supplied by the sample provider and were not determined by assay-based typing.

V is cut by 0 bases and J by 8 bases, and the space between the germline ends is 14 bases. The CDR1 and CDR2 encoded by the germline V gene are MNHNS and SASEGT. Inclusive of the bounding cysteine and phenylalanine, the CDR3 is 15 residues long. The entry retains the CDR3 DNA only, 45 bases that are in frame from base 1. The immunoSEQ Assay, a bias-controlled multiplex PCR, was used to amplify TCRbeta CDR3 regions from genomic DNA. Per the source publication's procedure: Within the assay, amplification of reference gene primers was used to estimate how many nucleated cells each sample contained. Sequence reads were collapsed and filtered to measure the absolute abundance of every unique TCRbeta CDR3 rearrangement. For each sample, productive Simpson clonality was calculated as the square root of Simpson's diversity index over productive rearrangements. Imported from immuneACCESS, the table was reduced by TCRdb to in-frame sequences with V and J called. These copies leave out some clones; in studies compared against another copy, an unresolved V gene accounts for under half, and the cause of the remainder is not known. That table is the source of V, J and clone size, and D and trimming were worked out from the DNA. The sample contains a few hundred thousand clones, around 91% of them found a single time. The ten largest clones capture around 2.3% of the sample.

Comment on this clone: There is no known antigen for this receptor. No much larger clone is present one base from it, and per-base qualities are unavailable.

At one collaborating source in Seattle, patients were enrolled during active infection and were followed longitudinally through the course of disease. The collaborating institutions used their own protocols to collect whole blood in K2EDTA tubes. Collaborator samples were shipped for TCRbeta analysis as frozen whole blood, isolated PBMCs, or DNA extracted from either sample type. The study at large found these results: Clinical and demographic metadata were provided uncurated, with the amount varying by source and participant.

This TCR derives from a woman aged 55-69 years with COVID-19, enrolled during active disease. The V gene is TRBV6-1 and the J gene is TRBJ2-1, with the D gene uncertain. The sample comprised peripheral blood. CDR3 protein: CASSEALRARHEQFF. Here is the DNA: TGTGCCAGCAGTGAAGCGCTTCGAGCCAGGCATGAGCAGTTCTTC.